These 2 T cell receptor beta chains were all obtained from the same sample, sequenced in a study of blood T cell repertoires in COVID-19. Here immunoSEQ multiplex PCR was the method, and the copy in TCRdb shows in-frame clones only, minus some. The data contain fewer than 250,000 clones, roughly four fifths of them singletons. Sequenced: peripheral blood. The source of these receptors is a woman aged 40 to 50 with active or convalescent COVID-19.

V usage is TRBV6-5 and J usage is TRBJ2-2; no definite D call. V lost 6 bases, J lost 2 bases, and 10 bases lay in between. Germline loops: CDR1 MNHEY, CDR2 SVGAGI. This CDR3 is built from 14 residues. CDR3 sequence reads: CASRGDFNTGELFF. For the CDR3, the DNA is TGTGCCAGCAGGGGCGATTTTAACACCGGGGAGCTGTTTTTT.

The V and J genes are TRBV10-3 and TRBJ2-1; 7 nucleotides align to TRBD2. The CDR3 is made up of 15 amino acids. Per germline, CDR1 ENHRY and CDR2 SYGVKD. V was clipped by 6 bases and J by 4 bases; unmatched bases: 9. In DNA form, the CDR3 reads TGTGCCATCAGGCCGGAGGCGGGAGCTTACAATGAGCAGTTCTTC. This sequence encodes CAIRPEAGAYNEQFF.